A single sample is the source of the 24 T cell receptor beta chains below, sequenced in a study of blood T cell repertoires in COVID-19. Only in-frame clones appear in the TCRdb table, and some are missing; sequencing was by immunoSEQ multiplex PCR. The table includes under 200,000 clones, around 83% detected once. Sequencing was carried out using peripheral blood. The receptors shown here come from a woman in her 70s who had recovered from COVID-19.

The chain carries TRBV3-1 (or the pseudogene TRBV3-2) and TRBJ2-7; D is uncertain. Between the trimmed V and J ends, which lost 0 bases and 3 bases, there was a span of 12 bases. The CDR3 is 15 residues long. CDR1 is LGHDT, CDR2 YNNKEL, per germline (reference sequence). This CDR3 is CASSQDLASGYEQYF. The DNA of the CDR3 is TGTGCCAGCAGCCAAGATTTGGCATCTGGCTACGAGCAGTACTTC.

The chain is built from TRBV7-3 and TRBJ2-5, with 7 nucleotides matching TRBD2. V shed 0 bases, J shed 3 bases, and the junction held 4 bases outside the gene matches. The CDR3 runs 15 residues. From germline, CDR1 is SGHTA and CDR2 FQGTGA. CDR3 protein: CASSLTGGGEETQYF. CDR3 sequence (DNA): TGTGCCAGCAGCTTAACTGGGGGAGGGGAAGAGACCCAGTACTTC.

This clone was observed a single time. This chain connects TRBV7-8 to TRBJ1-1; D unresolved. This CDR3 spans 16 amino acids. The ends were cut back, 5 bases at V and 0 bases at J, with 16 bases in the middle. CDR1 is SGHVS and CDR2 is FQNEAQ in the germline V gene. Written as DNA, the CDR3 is TGTGCCAGCAGCCCACGCGACTGGCTCATGAACACTGAAGCTTTCTTT. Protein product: CASSPRDWLMNTEAFF.

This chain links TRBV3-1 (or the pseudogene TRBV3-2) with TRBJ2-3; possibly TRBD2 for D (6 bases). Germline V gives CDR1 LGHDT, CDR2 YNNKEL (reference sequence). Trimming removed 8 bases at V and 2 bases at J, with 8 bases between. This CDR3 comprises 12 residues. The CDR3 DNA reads TGTGCCAGCTCGGGGGACACAGATACGCAGTATTTT. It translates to CASSGDTDTQYF.

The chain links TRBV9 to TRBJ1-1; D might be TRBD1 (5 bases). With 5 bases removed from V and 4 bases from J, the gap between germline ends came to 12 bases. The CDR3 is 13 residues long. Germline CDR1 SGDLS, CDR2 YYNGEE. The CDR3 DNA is TGTGCCAGCAGGGGGGGAGAGGGCACTGAAGCTTTCTTT. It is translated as CASRGGEGTEAFF. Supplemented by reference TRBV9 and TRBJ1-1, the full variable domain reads DSGVTQTPKHLITATGQRVTLRCSPRSGDLSVYWYQQSLDQGLQFLIQYYNGEERAKGNILERFSAQQFPDLHSELNLSSLELGDSALYFCASRGGEGTEAFFGQGTRLTVV.

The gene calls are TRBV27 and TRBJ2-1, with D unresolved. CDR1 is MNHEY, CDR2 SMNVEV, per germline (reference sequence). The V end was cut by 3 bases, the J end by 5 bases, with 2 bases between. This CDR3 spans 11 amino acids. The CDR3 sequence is CASSFDNEQFF. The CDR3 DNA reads TGTGCCAGCAGTTTCGACAATGAGCAGTTCTTC.

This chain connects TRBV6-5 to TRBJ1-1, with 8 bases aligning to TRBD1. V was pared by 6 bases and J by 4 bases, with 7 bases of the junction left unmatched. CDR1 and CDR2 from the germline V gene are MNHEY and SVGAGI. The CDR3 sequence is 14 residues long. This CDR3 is CASSPGGWGTEAFF. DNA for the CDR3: TGTGCCAGCAGCCCAGGGGGCTGGGGCACTGAAGCTTTCTTT.

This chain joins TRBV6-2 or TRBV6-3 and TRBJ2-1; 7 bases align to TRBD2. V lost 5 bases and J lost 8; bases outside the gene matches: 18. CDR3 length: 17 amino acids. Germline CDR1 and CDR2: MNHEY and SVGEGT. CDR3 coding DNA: TGTGCCAGCAGTCCCCGGGACTACCGAGGGACTGGGGATGAGCAGTTCTTC. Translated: CASSPRDYRGTGDEQFF.

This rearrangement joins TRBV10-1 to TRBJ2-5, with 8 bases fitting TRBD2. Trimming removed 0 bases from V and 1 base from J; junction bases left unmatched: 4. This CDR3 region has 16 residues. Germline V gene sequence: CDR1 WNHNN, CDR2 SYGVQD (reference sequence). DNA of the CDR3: TGCGCCAGCAGTGAGTCGGCTAGCGGGCTCCAAGAGACCCAGTACTTC. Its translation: CASSESASGLQETQYF.

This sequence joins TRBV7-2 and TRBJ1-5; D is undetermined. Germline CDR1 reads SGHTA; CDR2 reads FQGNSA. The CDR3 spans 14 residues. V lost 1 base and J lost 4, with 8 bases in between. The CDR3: CASSLVVGNQPQHF. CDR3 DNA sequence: TGTGCCAGCAGCTTAGTGGTCGGGAATCAGCCCCAGCATTTT.

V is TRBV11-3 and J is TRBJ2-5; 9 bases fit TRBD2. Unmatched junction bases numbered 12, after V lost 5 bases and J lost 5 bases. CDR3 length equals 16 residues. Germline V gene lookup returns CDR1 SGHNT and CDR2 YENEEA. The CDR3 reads CASSPSAGTSWETQYF. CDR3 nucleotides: TGTGCCAGCAGCCCCAGCGCGGGGACTAGCTGGGAGACCCAGTACTTC.

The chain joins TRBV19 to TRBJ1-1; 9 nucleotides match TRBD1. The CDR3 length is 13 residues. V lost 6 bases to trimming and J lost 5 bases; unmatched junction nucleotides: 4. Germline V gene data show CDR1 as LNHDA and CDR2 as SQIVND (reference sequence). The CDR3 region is CASRGTGRTEAFF. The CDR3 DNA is TGTGCCAGTAGGGGGACAGGGCGGACTGAAGCTTTCTTT. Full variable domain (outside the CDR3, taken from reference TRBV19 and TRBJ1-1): DGGITQSPKYLFRKEGQNVTLSCEQNLNHDAMYWYRQDPGQGLRLIYYSQIVNDFQKGDIAEGYSVSREKKESFPLTVTSAQKNPTAFYLCASRGTGRTEAFFGQGTRLTVV.

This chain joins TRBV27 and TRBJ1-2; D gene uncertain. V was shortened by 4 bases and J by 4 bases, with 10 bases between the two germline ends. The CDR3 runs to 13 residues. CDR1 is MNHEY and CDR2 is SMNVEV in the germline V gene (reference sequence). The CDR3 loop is CASSWREGYGYTF. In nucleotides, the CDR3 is TGTGCCAGCAGTTGGCGGGAGGGCTATGGCTACACCTTC.

The CDR3 region has the DNA TGTGCCAGCAGCGGGGGTGCGGGACCCCTGGGCACTGAAGCTTTCTTT. Protein product: CASSGGAGPLGTEAFF. V and J are TRBV5-5 and TRBJ1-1; D might be TRBD1 (5 bases). Germline V gene data show CDR1 as SGHKS and CDR2 as YYEKEE (reference sequence). Trimming left V 4 bases short and J 4 bases short, with 20 bases between. The CDR3 spans 16 residues.

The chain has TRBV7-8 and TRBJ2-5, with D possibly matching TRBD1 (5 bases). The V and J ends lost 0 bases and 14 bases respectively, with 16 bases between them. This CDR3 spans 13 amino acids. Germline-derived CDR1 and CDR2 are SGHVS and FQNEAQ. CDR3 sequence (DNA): TGTGCCAGCAGCTTAGCTTGGGCAGGGCCCCCTTACTTC. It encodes CASSLAWAGPPYF.

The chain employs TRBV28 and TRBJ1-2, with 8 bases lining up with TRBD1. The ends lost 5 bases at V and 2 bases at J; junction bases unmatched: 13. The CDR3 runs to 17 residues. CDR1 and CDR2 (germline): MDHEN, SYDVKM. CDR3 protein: CASSPPPPGQANYGYTF. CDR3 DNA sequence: TGTGCCAGCAGTCCACCCCCCCCGGGACAGGCCAACTATGGCTACACCTTC.

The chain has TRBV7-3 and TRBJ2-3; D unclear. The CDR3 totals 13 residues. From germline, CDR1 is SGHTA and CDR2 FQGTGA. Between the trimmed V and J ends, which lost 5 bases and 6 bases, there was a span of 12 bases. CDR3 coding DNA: TGTGCCAGCAGCCCCCGTCCCCGGGATACGCAGTATTTT. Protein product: CASSPRPRDTQYF.

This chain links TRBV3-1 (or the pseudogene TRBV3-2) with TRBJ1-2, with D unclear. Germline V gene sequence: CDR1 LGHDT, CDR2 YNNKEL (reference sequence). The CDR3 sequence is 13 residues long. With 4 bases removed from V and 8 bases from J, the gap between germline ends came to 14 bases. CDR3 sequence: CASSPQAIGGYTF. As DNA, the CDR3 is TGTGCCAGCAGCCCCCAGGCCATCGGCGGCTACACCTTC.

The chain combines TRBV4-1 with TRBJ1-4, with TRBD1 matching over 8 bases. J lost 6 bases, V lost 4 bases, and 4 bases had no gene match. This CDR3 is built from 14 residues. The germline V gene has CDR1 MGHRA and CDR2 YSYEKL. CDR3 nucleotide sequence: TGCGCCAGCAGCCTCTTGGGACAGGATGAAAAACTGTTTTTT. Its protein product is CASSLLGQDEKLFF.

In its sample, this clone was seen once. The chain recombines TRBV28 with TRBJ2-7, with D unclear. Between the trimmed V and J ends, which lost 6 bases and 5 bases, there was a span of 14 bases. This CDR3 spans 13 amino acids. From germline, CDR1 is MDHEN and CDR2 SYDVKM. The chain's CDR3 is CASRLRPRDEQYF. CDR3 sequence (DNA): TGTGCCAGCAGACTAAGGCCCCGGGACGAGCAGTACTTC.

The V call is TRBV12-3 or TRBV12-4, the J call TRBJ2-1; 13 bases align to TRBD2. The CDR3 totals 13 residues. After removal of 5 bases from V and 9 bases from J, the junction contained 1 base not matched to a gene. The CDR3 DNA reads TGTGCCAGCAGTCGACTAGCGGGAGGTGAGCAGTTCTTC. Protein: CASSRLAGGEQFF.

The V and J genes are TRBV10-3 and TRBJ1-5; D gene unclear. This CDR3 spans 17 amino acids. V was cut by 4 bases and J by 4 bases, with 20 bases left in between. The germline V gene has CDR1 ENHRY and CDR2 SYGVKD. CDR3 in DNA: TGTGCCATCAGTGGAGGCCCTACGAGGTCGTGGAATCAGCCCCAGCATTTT. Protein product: CAISGGPTRSWNQPQHF.

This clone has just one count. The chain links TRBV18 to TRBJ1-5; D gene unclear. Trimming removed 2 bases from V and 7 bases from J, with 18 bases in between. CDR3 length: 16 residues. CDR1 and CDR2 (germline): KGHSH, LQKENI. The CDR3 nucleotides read TGTGCCAGCTCACCAAGTGGTGGCAGTCCGAACCAGCCCCAGCATTTT. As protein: CASSPSGGSPNQPQHF. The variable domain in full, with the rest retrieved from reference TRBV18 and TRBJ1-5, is NAGVMQNPRHLVRRRGQEARLRCSPMKGHSHVYWYRQLPEEGLKFMVYLQKENIIDESGMPKERFSAEFPKEGPSILRIQQVVRGDSAAYFCASSPSGGSPNQPQHFGDGTRLSIL.

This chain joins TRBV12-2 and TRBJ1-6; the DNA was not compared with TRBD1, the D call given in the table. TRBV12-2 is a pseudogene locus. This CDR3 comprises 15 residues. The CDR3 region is CASCRGRSYNSPLHF. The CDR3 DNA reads TGTGCAAGTTGCAGGGGGCGCTCCTATAATTCACCCCTCCACTTT.